Below, 16 T cell receptor beta chains from the same sample are listed, as sequenced in a study of PD-L1 blockade in urothelial cancer. Time point specified: pretreatment peripheral blood. The protocol was immunoSEQ multiplex PCR, while the TCRdb copy is restricted to in-frame clones and leaves out a portion. Of 50,000 to 70,000 clones in the sample, approximately 80% were seen once. Sequenced material: PBMCs, taken around atezolizumab (anti-PD-L1) treatment. The source of these receptors is a man in his 70s with urothelial cancer.

This chain joins TRBV9 and TRBJ2-4; D is unclear. V was cut by 3 bases and J by 5 bases, with 9 bases left in between. In germline, CDR1 is SGDLS, CDR2 YYNGEE. The CDR3 contains 13 residues. This chain's CDR3 is CASSAVPENIQYF. The DNA of the CDR3 is TGTGCCAGCAGCGCTGTTCCGGAAAACATTCAGTACTTC. The full variable domain, in which reference TRBV9 and TRBJ2-4 provide the parts outside the CDR3, is DSGVTQTPKHLITATGQRVTLRCSPRSGDLSVYWYQQSLDQGLQFLIQYYNGEERAKGNILERFSAQQFPDLHSELNLSSLELGDSALYFCASSAVPENIQYFGAGTRLSVL.

The V call is TRBV6-5, the J call TRBJ1-2; TRBD1 matches 8 bases. Germline-derived CDR1 and CDR2 are MNHEY and SVGAGI. V lost 4 bases, J lost 5 bases, and 6 bases stayed unmatched. This CDR3 contains 14 residues. The CDR3 region is CASSLGTGGYGYTF. The CDR3 DNA sequence: TGTGCCAGCAGTTTGGGGACAGGAGGATATGGCTACACCTTC.

The chain recombines TRBV6-5 with TRBJ1-2; D perhaps matches TRBD1 (6 bases). The CDR3 totals 14 residues. CDR1 is MNHEY, CDR2 SVGAGI, per germline. Trimming shortened V by 0 bases and J by 8 bases, and 13 bases separated the two germline ends. CDR3 nucleotide sequence: TGTGCCAGCAGTTACTCCCGGGGGGCCAGGGGCTACACCTTC. Residues: CASSYSRGARGYTF.

The CDR3 loop reads CASSGEQGNTGELFF. The CDR3 bases are TGTGCCAGCAGCGGAGAACAGGGTAACACCGGGGAGCTGTTTTTT. The chain combines TRBV5-5 with TRBJ2-2; perhaps TRBD1 as D (6 bases). V lost 4 bases and J lost 2, with 12 bases in between. The V gene's germline CDR1 is SGHKS and CDR2 YYEKEE (reference sequence). CDR3 length equals 15 residues.

This sequence joins TRBV27 and TRBJ2-7; D perhaps matches TRBD2 (5 bases). The CDR3 has 13 residues. Trimming took 2 bases from V and 5 from J, leaving 10 bases between them. Germline V gives CDR1 MNHEY, CDR2 SMNVEV (reference sequence). In DNA form, the CDR3 reads TGTGCCAGCAGTTTAAGAGGGTCCCACGAGCAGTACTTC. Translation gives CASSLRGSHEQYF.

The chain couples TRBV7-9 to TRBJ2-2; the match to TRBD1 covers 12 bases. The CDR3 totals 17 residues. V lost 6 bases to trimming and J lost 5 bases; unmatched junction nucleotides: 10. Germline V lookup: CDR1 SEHNR, CDR2 FQNEAQ (reference sequence). CDR3 sequence reads: CASRPSGTGGGTGELFF. As DNA, the CDR3 is TGTGCCAGCAGGCCCTCCGGGACAGGGGGCGGTACCGGGGAGCTGTTTTTT.

The CDR3 sequence is CASSYSWGGAEAFF. For the CDR3, the DNA is TGTGCCAGCAGTTACTCTTGGGGGGGTGCTGAAGCTTTCTTT. The V gene is TRBV6-5, the J gene TRBJ1-1, with D possibly being TRBD1 (5 bases). Germline CDR1 reads MNHEY; CDR2 reads SVGAGI. With 0 bases removed from V and 6 bases from J, the gap between germline ends came to 11 bases. The CDR3 is 14 residues long.

The rearrangement uses TRBV19 and TRBJ2-5; 9 bases are a match to TRBD1. CDR3 length: 14 amino acids. J was trimmed by 6 bases and V by 8 bases; bases with no gene match: 10. The germline V gene has CDR1 LNHDA and CDR2 SQIVND (reference sequence). The CDR3 spells CASGLLGTGQTQYF. In DNA, the CDR3 is TGTGCCAGTGGTCTGCTCGGGACAGGGCAGACCCAGTACTTC.

The rearrangement links TRBV10-3 to TRBJ1-1; 7 nucleotides match TRBD1. The CDR3 covers 14 residues. After removal of 3 bases from V and 7 bases from J, the junction contained 8 bases not matched to a gene. Germline lookup yields CDR1 ENHRY and CDR2 SYGVKD. CDR3 sequence reads: CAISDDRVDIEAFF. CDR3 sequence (DNA): TGTGCCATCAGTGACGACAGGGTCGACATTGAAGCTTTCTTT.

CDR3 DNA sequence: TGTGCCAGCAGCCGAATTGAGGAAGATACGCAGTATTTT. Protein: CASSRIEEDTQYF. V and J are TRBV7-9 and TRBJ2-3; no clear D. V was cut by 5 bases and J by 5 bases, with 11 bases left in between. The CDR3 is 13 amino acids. The germline V gene has CDR1 SEHNR and CDR2 FQNEAQ (reference sequence).

The CDR3 spells CASSYRERGRGYGYTF. CDR3 coding DNA: TGTGCCAGCAGCTACAGGGAAAGGGGTCGAGGCTATGGCTACACCTTC. This chain links TRBV11-2 with TRBJ1-2; maybe TRBD1 (6 bases). Germline CDR1 reads SGHAT; CDR2 reads FQNNGV. The CDR3 length is 16 residues. Deletions cut 4 bases from V and 4 bases from J, with 19 bases between.

There are a few counts of this clone. This chain joins TRBV7-8 and TRBJ2-1, with 8 positions matching TRBD2. With V trimmed by 1 base and J by 4 bases, 3 bases remained unmatched. This CDR3 has 15 residues. The germline gives CDR1 SGHVS, CDR2 FQNEAQ. The CDR3 reads CASSLVAGPYNEQFF. In DNA, the CDR3 is TGTGCCAGCAGCTTAGTAGCGGGACCGTACAATGAGCAGTTCTTC. Complete variable domain (other parts from reference TRBV7-8 and TRBJ2-1): GAGVSQSPRYKVAKRGQDVALRCDPISGHVSLFWYQQALGQGPEFLTYFQNEAQLDKSGLPSDRFFAERPEGSVSTLKIQRTQQEDSAVYLCASSLVAGPYNEQFFGPGTRLTVL.

The gene calls are TRBV19 and TRBJ1-3; TRBD1 aligns across 10 bases. Germline values: CDR1 LNHDA, CDR2 SQIVND (reference sequence). With V trimmed by 5 bases and J by 4 bases, 5 bases remained unmatched. This CDR3 has 15 residues. CDR3 in amino acids: CASSPGTGVGNTIYF. In DNA, the CDR3 is TGTGCCAGTAGTCCCGGGACAGGGGTCGGAAACACCATATATTTT.

J is TRBJ2-3 and V is TRBV11-3; 10 bases align to TRBD1. The germline V gene has CDR1 SGHNT and CDR2 YENEEA. This CDR3 has 16 amino acids. V was pared by 6 bases and J by 1 base, with 7 bases of the junction left unmatched. Here the CDR3 reads CASSSPGTGGTDTQYF. In nucleotides, the CDR3 is TGTGCCAGCAGTTCGCCCGGGACAGGGGGCACAGATACGCAGTATTTT.

The J gene is TRBJ2-7, the V gene TRBV2, with D perhaps matching TRBD1 (5 bases). This CDR3 comprises 11 residues. From germline, CDR1 is SNHLY and CDR2 FYNNEI. V lost 5 bases and J lost 3, with 5 bases in between. CDR3 nucleotides: TGTGCCAGCAGTCAGGGCTACGAGCAGTACTTC. Residues: CASSQGYEQYF.

J is TRBJ1-4 and V is TRBV4-3; weak D call: TRBD1 (6 bases). V lost 0 bases, J lost 13 bases, and 15 bases lay in between. This CDR3 comprises 14 residues. Germline V lookup: CDR1 LGHNA, CDR2 YSLEER. The CDR3 sequence is CASSQDRGMGGLFF. Written as DNA, the CDR3 is TGCGCCAGCAGCCAAGATAGGGGGATGGGTGGACTGTTTTTT.